This is a list of T cell receptor beta chains from one sample in a study of blood T cell repertoires in COVID-19. The protocol was immunoSEQ multiplex PCR, while the TCRdb copy is restricted to in-frame clones and leaves out a portion. The sample has 90,000 to 120,000 clones, about three quarters seen once. The sample taken for sequencing was peripheral blood. These receptors originate from a man aged 65-85 years with acute or convalescent COVID-19. CDR3s include the opening cysteine and the closing phenylalanine or tryptophan. A D gene is named only where the DNA matches it firmly. Rows may omit the clone size; those that give it use once, few, many or a size class.

.	TRBV20-1	TRBJ1-1	TRBD1	CSASVSGGGTEAFF	TGCAGTGCTAGTGTGTCAGGGGGTGGCACTGAAGCTTTCTTT
.	TRBV4-2	TRBJ1-4	TRBD1	CASRFGTGGDEKLFF	TGTGCCAGCAGATTTGGGACAGGCGGCGATGAAAAACTGTTTTTT
once	TRBV19	TRBJ1-2	.	CASTVTGENYGYTF	TGTGCCAGTACAGTTACCGGGGAGAACTATGGCTACACCTTC
once	TRBV6-5	TRBJ1-1	TRBD1	CASSPPDRVSEAFF	TGTGCCAGCAGTCCCCCGGACAGGGTATCGGAAGCTTTCTTT
.	TRBV18	TRBJ2-1	.	CASSLGENEQFF	TGTGCCAGCTCACTTGGAGAGAATGAGCAGTTCTTC
.	TRBV5-1	TRBJ1-1	.	CASSERGSTEAFF	TGCGCCAGCAGCGAGCGTGGTTCGACTGAAGCTTTCTTT
.	TRBV12-5	TRBJ1-1	.	CASGPGSNTEAFF	TGTGCTAGTGGCCCAGGGTCCAACACTGAAGCTTTCTTT
few	TRBV7-4	TRBJ2-7	.	CASSCPGYEQYF	TGTGCCAGCAGCTGCCCCGGCTACGAGCAGTACTTC
.	TRBV12-3/TRBV12-4	TRBJ2-3	.	CASSAQFDTQYF	TGTGCCAGCAGTGCCCAGTTCGATACGCAGTATTTT
.	TRBV19	TRBJ2-5	.	CASSRQILGSQETQYF	TGTGCCAGTAGTAGACAGATTCTCGGGAGCCAAGAGACCCAGTACTTC
.	TRBV6-5	TRBJ1-5	.	CASRTDGRNQPQHF	TGTGCCAGCAGGACAGACGGGCGCAATCAGCCCCAGCATTTT
.	TRBV18	TRBJ1-1	.	CASSPTDRNTEAFF	TGTGCCAGCTCACCCACGGACAGGAACACTGAAGCTTTCTTT
.	TRBV4-1	TRBJ1-6	TRBD1	CASSLDRANSPLHF	TGCGCCAGCAGCCTGGACAGGGCCAATTCACCCCTCCACTTT
.	TRBV6-2/TRBV6-3	TRBJ1-1	.	CASSLSGDQNTEAFF	TGTGCCAGCAGTTTATCAGGGGACCAGAACACTGAAGCTTTCTTT
once	TRBV5-1	TRBJ1-2	TRBD1	CASSPTGGNYGYTF	TGCGCCAGCAGCCCGACAGGGGGCAACTATGGCTACACCTTC
.	TRBV12-3/TRBV12-4	TRBJ2-7	TRBD1	CASSPTGYEQYF	TGTGCCAGCAGCCCGACAGGGTACGAGCAGTACTTC
.	TRBV24-1	TRBJ1-6	TRBD1	CATSEYRDSFASPLHF	TGTGCCACCAGTGAATACCGGGACAGCTTCGCTTCACCCCTCCACTTT
.	TRBV2	TRBJ2-6	TRBD2	CASRGRDISSGANVLTF	TGTGCCAGCAGGGGGAGGGATATTAGCTCTGGGGCCAACGTCCTGACTTTC
.	TRBV9	TRBJ2-2	TRBD1	CASSEGAPGHGGELFF	TGTGCCAGCAGTGAGGGGGCCCCGGGGCATGGCGGGGAGCTGTTTTTT
few	TRBV19	TRBJ2-1	TRBD1	CASRQGPNEQFF	TGTGCCAGTCGACAGGGTCCCAATGAGCAGTTCTTC
.	TRBV20-1	TRBJ1-2	.	CSANPREVYTF	TGCAGTGCCAACCCCAGGGAAGTTTACACCTTC
few	TRBV5-1	TRBJ1-2	TRBD1	CASSLDRTGANYGYTF	TGCGCCAGCAGCTTGGATCGGACAGGGGCTAACTATGGCTACACCTTC
once	TRBV3-1/TRBV3-2	TRBJ1-2	TRBD1	CASSLRTGQGLGLYGYTF	TGTGCCAGCAGCCTGAGGACAGGACAAGGCCTCGGGCTATATGGCTACACCTTC
.	TRBV2	TRBJ2-7	.	CASRGTSSSYEQYF	TGTGCCAGCAGAGGGACATCGAGCTCCTACGAGCAGTACTTC
few	TRBV19	TRBJ1-4	.	CASKRGGEKLFF	TGTGCCAGTAAAAGGGGAGGCGAAAAACTGTTTTTT
once	TRBV18	TRBJ1-5	TRBD1	CASSPTQGQGGQPQHF	TGTGCCAGCTCACCAACTCAGGGACAGGGCGGGCAGCCCCAGCATTTT
.	TRBV10-2	TRBJ1-1	.	CASSVGGSATEAFF	TGCGCCAGCAGTGTTGGGGGGTCGGCCACTGAAGCTTTCTTT
.	TRBV6-4	TRBJ2-1	.	CASSGDSDNEQFF	TGTGCCAGCAGTGGAGACTCGGACAATGAGCAGTTCTTC
.	TRBV3-1/TRBV3-2	TRBJ2-5	.	CASSPTLQETQYF	TGTGCCAGCAGCCCGACACTTCAAGAGACCCAGTACTTC
.	TRBV9	TRBJ2-5	.	CASSEGVWQETQYF	TGTGCCAGCAGCGAGGGGGTCTGGCAAGAGACCCAGTACTTC
.	TRBV4-3	TRBJ2-1	.	CASSHSDRSINNEQFF	TGCGCCAGCAGCCACTCGGACAGATCAATTAACAATGAGCAGTTCTTC
.	TRBV7-3	TRBJ2-2	.	CASSLQVNGELFF	TGTGCCAGCAGCTTACAGGTTAACGGGGAGCTGTTTTTT
.	TRBV5-3	TRBJ2-2	.	CARTNPTANHSTNTGELFF	TGTGCCAGAACCAATCCGACAGCGAACCATAGCACGAACACCGGGGAGCTGTTTTTT
once	TRBV5-1	TRBJ2-7	TRBD1	CASRTGTVSYEQYF	TGCGCCAGCAGGACCGGGACAGTCTCCTACGAGCAGTACTTC
.	TRBV10-3	TRBJ1-1	TRBD1	CAISVTEGALGNTEAFF	TGTGCCATCAGTGTGACCGAGGGGGCCCTGGGGAACACTGAAGCTTTCTTT
many	TRBV14	TRBJ1-1	.	CASSQVGHSGAFF	TGTGCCAGCAGCCAAGTGGGCCACAGCGGAGCTTTCTTT
.	TRBV10-1	TRBJ2-7	TRBD1	CASSAKNRGSYEQYF	TGCGCCAGCAGTGCCAAGAACAGGGGCTCCTACGAGCAGTACTTC
.	TRBV29-1	TRBJ2-7	TRBD2	CSVVTSGRSYEQYF	TGCAGCGTGGTAACTAGCGGGCGCTCCTACGAGCAGTACTTC
.	TRBV10-2	TRBJ2-6	TRBD1	CATSDRTAEIGSGANVLTF	TGCGCCACCTCGGACAGGACGGCCGAAATAGGCTCTGGGGCCAACGTCCTGACTTTC
few	TRBV27	TRBJ2-7	TRBD1	CASSLQGANYEQYF	TGTGCCAGCAGCTTACAGGGGGCCAACTACGAGCAGTACTTC
once	TRBV5-6	TRBJ2-3	.	CASSSKLTDTQYF	TGTGCCAGCAGCTCGAAACTCACAGATACGCAGTATTTT
.	TRBV5-6	TRBJ1-2	TRBD1	CASSLAGQGAYGYTF	TGTGCCAGCAGCTTGGCCGGGCAGGGGGCCTATGGCTACACCTTC
once	TRBV18	TRBJ1-5	TRBD1	CASSPQGALDQPQHF	TGTGCCAGCTCACCACAGGGGGCGTTGGATCAGCCCCAGCATTTT
.	TRBV14	TRBJ1-2	TRBD1	CASSTGQGSSGYTF	TGTGCCAGCAGCACCGGACAGGGTTCGAGCGGCTACACCTTC
.	TRBV11-1	TRBJ2-1	TRBD2	CATSGGAYNEQFF	TGTGCCACCAGCGGGGGGGCCTACAATGAGCAGTTCTTC
.	TRBV6-5	TRBJ1-2	TRBD1	CASSYGLGGYNYGYTF	TGTGCCAGCAGTTACGGTTTAGGGGGCTATAACTATGGCTACACCTTC